Listed below are T cell receptor beta chains from one sample, sequenced in a study of blood T cell repertoires in COVID-19. Measured with immunoSEQ multiplex PCR; TCRdb has only the in-frame clones, and not every one. The data contain some 120,000 clones, around nine tenths of them seen just once; the ten biggest clones take up roughly 1.4%. Sequenced sample: peripheral blood. These receptors were taken from a human donor in a cohort sampled during active COVID-19. CDR3s include the opening cysteine and the closing phenylalanine or tryptophan. A D gene is named only where the DNA matches it firmly. Clone size is shown for a subset of rows, as once, few, many or a class of expanded clone.

d_call	cdr3_length	v_call	clone_size	j_call	cdr3_nt	cdr3_aa
-	17	TRBV18	-	TRBJ2-7	TGTGCCAGCTCAACCGGGACTGCAACCACTCATGCTTACGAGCAGTACTTC	CASSTGTATTHAYEQYF
TRBD2	16	TRBV13	-	TRBJ2-1	TGTGCCAGCAGCTTAGGGACTAGCCTCCCCACCTATGAGCAGTTCTTC	CASSLGTSLPTYEQFF
-	15	TRBV6-5	medium-sized	TRBJ1-5	TGTGCCAGCAGCCTCGGAGGGGCCGGTCATCAGCCCCAGCATTTT	CASSLGGAGHQPQHF
-	14	TRBV9	-	TRBJ2-3	TGTGCCAGCAGCGTCCTTGCGGGATTGGATACGCAGTATTTT	CASSVLAGLDTQYF
TRBD1	15	TRBV24-1	-	TRBJ2-5	TGTGCCACCAGTGAGGGACAGGCCAGGGAAGAGACCCAGTACTTC	CATSEGQAREETQYF
TRBD1	14	TRBV2	-	TRBJ2-3	TGTGCCAGCAGTGGGACAGGACAGGACTCTACGCAGTATTTT	CASSGTGQDSTQYF
-	13	TRBV9	few	TRBJ2-1	TGTGCCAGCAGCGTGGGGGGTGGAGATGAGCAGTTCTTC	CASSVGGGDEQFF
TRBD2	15	TRBV4-2	-	TRBJ2-3	TGTGCCAGCAGCCAACCAGCGGGGGGAGCAGATACGCAGTATTTT	CASSQPAGGADTQYF
TRBD2	16	TRBV18	-	TRBJ2-5	TGTGCCAGCTCACCCCCACTAGCGGGGGGTAGCGGGACCCAGTACTTC	CASSPPLAGGSGTQYF
-	15	TRBV3-1/TRBV3-2	-	TRBJ2-5	TGTGCCAGCAGCCAATTCCGGGACACCCAAGAGACCCAGTACTTC	CASSQFRDTQETQYF
-	16	TRBV7-2	-	TRBJ1-5	TGTGCCAGCAGCTTCTTTGCGGGGCTGGGAAATCAGCCCCAGCATTTT	CASSFFAGLGNQPQHF
-	16	TRBV11-2	-	TRBJ2-2	TGTGCCAGCAGCTTAGGTTGGGCAGCCAACACCGGGGAGCTGTTTTTT	CASSLGWAANTGELFF
-	15	TRBV10-3	-	TRBJ1-3	TGTGCCATCACCGGTTCAACGGTCTCTGGAAACACCATATATTTT	CAITGSTVSGNTIYF
TRBD1	14	TRBV7-8	once	TRBJ2-1	TGTGCCAGCAGCTTAGGGACAGGGGTCCATGAGCAGTTCTTC	CASSLGTGVHEQFF